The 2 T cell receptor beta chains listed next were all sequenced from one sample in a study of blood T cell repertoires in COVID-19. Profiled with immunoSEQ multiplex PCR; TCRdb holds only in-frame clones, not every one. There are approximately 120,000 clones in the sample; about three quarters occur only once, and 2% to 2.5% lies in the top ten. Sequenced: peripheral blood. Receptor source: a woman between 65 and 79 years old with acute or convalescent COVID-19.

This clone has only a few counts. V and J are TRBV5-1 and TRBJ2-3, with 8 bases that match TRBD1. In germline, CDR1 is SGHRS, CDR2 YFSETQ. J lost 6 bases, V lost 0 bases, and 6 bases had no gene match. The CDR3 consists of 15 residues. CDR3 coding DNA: TGCGCCAGCAGCTTGGGACAGGGGATAGGGGATACGCAGTATTTT. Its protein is CASSLGQGIGDTQYF.

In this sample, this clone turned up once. The CDR3 reads CASSPGQVPYEQYF. In DNA form, the CDR3 reads TGCGCCAGCAGCCCCGGACAGGTTCCCTACGAGCAGTACTTC. The chain joins TRBV5-1 to TRBJ2-7, with TRBD1 matching over 7 bases. Germline V gives CDR1 SGHRS, CDR2 YFSETQ. With V trimmed by 4 bases and J by 2 bases, 6 bases remained unmatched. The CDR3 contains 14 residues.